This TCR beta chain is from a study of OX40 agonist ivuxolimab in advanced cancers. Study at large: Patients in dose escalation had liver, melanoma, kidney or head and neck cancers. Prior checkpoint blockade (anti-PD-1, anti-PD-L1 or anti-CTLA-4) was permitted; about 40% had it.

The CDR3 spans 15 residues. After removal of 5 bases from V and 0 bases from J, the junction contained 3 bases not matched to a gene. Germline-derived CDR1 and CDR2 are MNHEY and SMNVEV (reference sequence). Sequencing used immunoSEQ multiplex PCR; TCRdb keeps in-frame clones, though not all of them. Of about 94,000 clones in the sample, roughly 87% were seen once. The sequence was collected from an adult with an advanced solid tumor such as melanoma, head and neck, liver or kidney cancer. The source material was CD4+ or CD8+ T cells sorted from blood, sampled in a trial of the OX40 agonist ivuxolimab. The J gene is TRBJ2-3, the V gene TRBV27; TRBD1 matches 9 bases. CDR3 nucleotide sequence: TGTGCCAGCAGTCTCGGGACAGGGAGCACAGATACGCAGTATTTT. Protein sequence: CASSLGTGSTDTQYF.